These 30 T cell receptor beta chains came from one sample sequenced in a study of blood T cell repertoires in COVID-19. This table comes from immunoSEQ multiplex PCR, and its TCRdb copy is limited to in-frame clones, with some not included. The repertoire holds under 250,000 clones, with roughly nine tenths as singletons. The sequenced sample consisted of PBMCs or T cells enriched from blood (not recorded which). Receptors originate from a woman aged 18-30 years in a cohort exposed to, infected with or recovered from COVID-19 (not recorded which).

The V gene is TRBV5-1, the J gene TRBJ2-7; 9 nucleotides match TRBD2. V lost 0 bases and J lost 7; bases outside the gene matches: 8. CDR1 is SGHRS, CDR2 YFSETQ, per germline. This CDR3 contains 15 residues. The CDR3 reads CASSLVSGSPGEQYF. In DNA form, the CDR3 reads TGCGCCAGCAGCTTGGTTAGCGGGAGTCCGGGAGAGCAGTACTTC. Full variable domain (outside the CDR3, taken from reference TRBV5-1 and TRBJ2-7): KAGVTQTPRYLIKTRGQQVTLSCSPISGHRSVSWYQQTPGQGLQFLFEYFSETQRNKGNFPGRFSGRQFSNSRSEMNVSTLELGDSALYLCASSLVSGSPGEQYFGPGTRLTVT.

The chain carries TRBV5-8 and TRBJ2-7, with TRBD1 identical over 7 bases. Germline V gene lookup returns CDR1 SGHTS and CDR2 YDEGEE. Trimming removed 3 bases from V and 1 base from J; junction bases left unmatched: 4. This CDR3 comprises 14 residues. Here the CDR3 reads CASSSRDRSYEQYF. The CDR3 DNA reads as TGTGCCAGCAGCTCCCGGGACAGATCCTACGAGCAGTACTTC.

The chain couples TRBV2 to TRBJ1-2; 8 bases line up with TRBD1. Germline lookup yields CDR1 SNHLY and CDR2 FYNNEI. With 2 bases clipped from V and 2 bases from J, the junction kept 1 base outside the gene matches. CDR3 length: 14 residues. The CDR3 is CASSEQGANYGYTF. The CDR3, as DNA: TGTGCCAGCAGTGAACAGGGGGCCAACTATGGCTACACCTTC.

The chain joins TRBV5-6 to TRBJ1-1; TRBD1 matches at 8 bases. The CDR3 loop spans 15 amino acids. The ends lost 4 bases at V and 5 bases at J; junction bases unmatched: 10. CDR1 is SGHDT, CDR2 YYEEEE, per germline. In nucleotides, the CDR3 is TGTGCCAGCAGCCTAAACAGGGGGGTTAGTACTGAAGCTTTCTTT. It specifies CASSLNRGVSTEAFF.

The chain recombines TRBV27 with TRBJ1-2; D gene unclear. CDR3 length: 13 amino acids. Trimming removed 0 bases from V and 8 bases from J, with 10 bases in between. Germline CDR1 and CDR2: MNHEY and SMNVEV (reference sequence). The CDR3 reads CASSLSRTVGYTF. CDR3 nucleotides: TGTGCCAGCAGTTTATCGAGGACTGTCGGCTACACCTTC.

The V call is TRBV19, the J call TRBJ1-2, with D uncertain. With 3 bases removed from V and 4 bases from J, the gap between germline ends came to 9 bases. The CDR3 has 13 amino acids. Germline CDR1 LNHDA, CDR2 SQIVND (reference sequence). In nucleotides, the CDR3 is TGTGCCAGTAGTATTGGAGTTGGCTATGGCTACACCTTC. It translates to CASSIGVGYGYTF.

This clone was found a few times. This chain joins TRBV10-3 and TRBJ2-7; D is possibly TRBD1 (6 bases). CDR3 size: 13 residues. V was pared by 5 bases and J by 3 bases, with 11 bases between. Germline V gene data show CDR1 as ENHRY and CDR2 as SYGVKD. CDR3 DNA sequence: TGTGCCATCAGTCCAGGACAGTTCTACGAGCAGTACTTC. This translates into CAISPGQFYEQYF.

The gene calls are TRBV4-1 and TRBJ2-3; no definite D call. This CDR3 is built from 15 residues. Trimming took 1 base from V and 3 from J, leaving 11 bases between them. Germline-derived CDR1 and CDR2 are MGHRA and YSYEKL. In DNA, the CDR3 is TGCGCCAGCAGCCAAGGTGTGATAGAGACAGATACGCAGTATTTT. Amino acid sequence: CASSQGVIETDTQYF.

This sequence joins TRBV6-5 and TRBJ1-1; D might be TRBD1 (5 bases). The V gene's germline CDR1 is MNHEY and CDR2 SVGAGI. The CDR3 loop spans 14 amino acids. V lost 6 bases and J 1 base, leaving 12 bases between the germline ends. The CDR3 is CASSSRRANTEAFF. The DNA for the CDR3 is TGTGCCAGCAGCTCTCGCAGGGCGAACACTGAAGCTTTCTTT.

CDR3 sequence reads: CASSLDTRGYTF. The CDR3 region has the DNA TGTGCCAGCAGTTTGGACACAAGGGGCTACACCTTC. J is TRBJ1-2 and V is TRBV12-3 or TRBV12-4, with TRBD1 as a possible D gene (5 bases). V lost 3 bases and J 8 bases, leaving 10 bases between the germline ends. This CDR3 region has 12 residues.

The chain links TRBV9 to TRBJ1-2, with 8 bases that match TRBD1. V trimming: 3 bases; J trimming: 2 bases; junction bases outside the gene matches: 0. This CDR3 has 13 residues. Per germline, CDR1 SGDLS and CDR2 YYNGEE. This chain's CDR3 is CASSGQGNYGYTF. For the CDR3, the DNA is TGTGCCAGCAGCGGACAGGGGAACTATGGCTACACCTTC.

The chain is built from TRBV6-5 and TRBJ2-2, with D possibly being TRBD2 (5 bases). Germline V lookup: CDR1 MNHEY, CDR2 SVGAGI. The CDR3 runs to 13 residues. Trimming pared 0 bases from V and 6 bases from J, leaving 5 bases between. Written as DNA, the CDR3 is TGTGCCAGCAGTTACTCGCGGGCCGGGGAGCTGTTTTTT. It specifies CASSYSRAGELFF.

The chain combines TRBV28 with TRBJ1-2, with TRBD1 matching over 8 bases. Looked up from germline, CDR1 is MDHEN and CDR2 is SYDVKM. V lost 4 bases, J lost 4 bases, and 8 bases stayed unmatched. The CDR3 is 15 amino acids. The CDR3 nucleotides are TGTGCCAGCAGTTCCCCCCGGACAGGGCGCTATGGCTACACCTTC. Translating gives CASSSPRTGRYGYTF.

The V call is TRBV9, the J call TRBJ1-2; D is perhaps TRBD1 (6 bases). V lost 4 bases to trimming and J lost 2 bases, with 12 bases between them. This CDR3 has 14 amino acids. Germline CDR1 and CDR2: SGDLS and YYNGEE. In nucleotides, the CDR3 is TGTGCCAGCAGCACACGGACAGCGAACTATGGCTACACCTTC. Translation gives CASSTRTANYGYTF. Full variable domain (remainder filled in from reference TRBV9 and TRBJ1-2): DSGVTQTPKHLITATGQRVTLRCSPRSGDLSVYWYQQSLDQGLQFLIQYYNGEERAKGNILERFSAQQFPDLHSELNLSSLELGDSALYFCASSTRTANYGYTFGSGTRLTVV.

In its sample, this clone was seen once. Other DNA sequences in the same sample also yield this CDR3. CDR3 residues: CASSRTVNTEAFF. The CDR3 region has the DNA TGTGCCAGCAGTCGAACGGTTAACACTGAAGCTTTCTTT. The chain couples TRBV6-5 to TRBJ1-1; D is unclear. This CDR3 is 13 amino acids long. Germline V CDR1 and CDR2: MNHEY, SVGAGI. The V gene lost 5 bases and the J gene lost 2 bases, with 9 bases spanning the gap.

The J gene is TRBJ1-1, the V gene TRBV11-2; D is perhaps TRBD1 (6 bases). The germline CDR1 and CDR2 sequences are SGHAT and FQNNGV. CDR3 length equals 14 residues. Between the trimmed V and J ends, which lost 3 bases and 0 bases, there was a span of 8 bases. The CDR3 protein is CASSFDRLNTEAFF. In nucleotides, the CDR3 is TGTGCCAGCAGCTTTGACAGGTTGAACACTGAAGCTTTCTTT.

CDR3 coding DNA: TGTGCCAGCAGGGAGGACAGGAACACTGAAGCTTTCTTT. It is translated as CASREDRNTEAFF. The chain uses TRBV2 and TRBJ1-1; D is possibly TRBD1 (6 bases). This CDR3 region has 13 residues. Germline-derived CDR1 and CDR2 are SNHLY and FYNNEI. V shed 6 bases and J shed 1 base, with 9 bases lying between them.

The chain couples TRBV9 to TRBJ1-3; 8 bases are a match to TRBD1. With 0 bases clipped from V and 4 bases from J, the junction kept 9 bases outside the gene matches. CDR1 is SGDLS and CDR2 is YYNGEE in the germline V gene. This CDR3 contains 17 residues. The CDR3 reads CASSVGGQGRYGNTIYF. The CDR3 DNA reads as TGTGCCAGCAGCGTAGGAGGACAGGGAAGATACGGAAACACCATATATTTT.

This chain uses TRBV9 with TRBJ2-7, with D possibly being TRBD2 (6 bases). Germline V gene sequence: CDR1 SGDLS, CDR2 YYNGEE. The CDR3 consists of 14 residues. V was clipped by 1 base and J by 1 base, with 9 bases between them. This chain's CDR3 is CASSVSGESYEQYF. CDR3 DNA: TGTGCCAGCAGCGTATCGGGAGAGTCCTACGAGCAGTACTTC.

The chain has TRBV28 and TRBJ2-7; D is uncertain. The CDR3 contains 12 residues. V lost 6 bases, J lost 2 bases, and 8 bases lay in between. Germline loops: CDR1 MDHEN, CDR2 SYDVKM. CDR3 protein: CASSPQAYEQYF. CDR3 nucleotides: TGTGCCAGCAGCCCGCAGGCCTACGAGCAGTACTTC.

The V gene is TRBV11-3, the J gene TRBJ2-1, with 8 bases matching TRBD1. CDR1 and CDR2 from the germline V gene are SGHNT and YENEEA. V dropped 4 bases and J dropped 9; count of bases not matched to a gene: 5. This CDR3 is built from 13 residues. CDR3 coding DNA: TGTGCCAGCAGCTCCCGACAGGGGACTGAGCAGTTCTTC. Translation gives CASSSRQGTEQFF.

The chain couples TRBV19 to TRBJ1-1; D is possibly TRBD1 (6 bases). Between the trimmed V and J ends, which lost 5 bases and 4 bases, there was a span of 14 bases. Germline lookup yields CDR1 LNHDA and CDR2 SQIVND (reference sequence). This CDR3 region has 14 residues. In DNA, the CDR3 is TGTGCCAGTAGTTTCACAGGGTTGGTCACTGAAGCTTTCTTT. It encodes CASSFTGLVTEAFF.

The chain uses TRBV6-5 and TRBJ2-7; TRBD2 aligns across 9 bases. The germline V gene has CDR1 MNHEY and CDR2 SVGAGI. Losses at the gene ends were 10 bases for V and 4 bases for J; bases not matched to a gene: 11. CDR3 length equals 14 residues. In DNA, the CDR3 is TGTGCCACGGGTTTAGCGGGAGATTCTTACGAGCAGTACTTC. Its translation: CATGLAGDSYEQYF.

The chain joins TRBV27 to TRBJ1-6, with 8 bases fitting TRBD1. The germline V gene has CDR1 MNHEY and CDR2 SMNVEV (reference sequence). The CDR3 totals 15 residues. Trimming at V came to 6 bases and at J to 10 bases, leaving 11 bases not matched to a gene. CDR3 amino acids: CASSFQTGARSPLHF. For the CDR3, the DNA is TGTGCCAGCAGCTTCCAGACAGGGGCGCGCTCACCCCTCCACTTT.

The gene calls are TRBV11-3 and TRBJ2-7; 7 bases agree with TRBD1. The CDR3 runs to 13 residues. V trimming: 1 base; J trimming: 3 bases; junction bases outside the gene matches: 0. Germline V gene sequence: CDR1 SGHNT, CDR2 YENEEA. The CDR3 spells CASSLGDSYEQYF. As DNA, the CDR3 is TGTGCCAGCAGCTTAGGGGACAGCTACGAGCAGTACTTC.

This clone was counted once. V and J are TRBV13 and TRBJ1-3; TRBD1 matches at 7 bases. V gave up 4 bases and J gave up 4 bases; unmatched junction bases: 4. CDR1 and CDR2 from the germline V gene are PRHDT and FYEKMQ (reference sequence). The CDR3 is made up of 14 amino acids. The CDR3 sequence is CASSYRGWGNTIYF. CDR3 nucleotide sequence: TGTGCCAGCAGCTACAGGGGCTGGGGAAACACCATATATTTT.

The V call is TRBV10-3, the J call TRBJ1-3; 7 bases are a match to TRBD1. This CDR3 spans 16 amino acids. V shed 3 bases and J 4 bases; nucleotides not matched to a gene: 9. Germline V gene sequence: CDR1 ENHRY, CDR2 SYGVKD. The CDR3 coding sequence is TGTGCCATCAGTGAACGAACAGGGGCCGGAGGAAACACCATATATTTT. This codes for CAISERTGAGGNTIYF.

This chain uses TRBV11-2 with TRBJ2-2; no definite D call. The CDR3 contains 14 residues. Germline lookup yields CDR1 SGHAT and CDR2 FQNNGV. V shed 5 bases and J shed 3 bases, with 10 bases lying between them. CDR3 coding DNA: TGTGCCAGCAGCGGGCTCGAAGACACCGGGGAGCTGTTTTTT. This codes for CASSGLEDTGELFF.

The V gene is TRBV5-1, the J gene TRBJ1-1; unclear D gene. V lost 3 bases to trimming and J lost 0 bases, with 12 bases between them. Germline CDR1 is SGHRS and CDR2 is YFSETQ. The CDR3 spans 15 residues. DNA of the CDR3: TGCGCCAGCAGCTCCGGGTATGGGTTGAACACTGAAGCTTTCTTT. This encodes CASSSGYGLNTEAFF.

The rearrangement joins TRBV19 to TRBJ1-5; a possible D gene is TRBD1 (5 bases). The CDR3 runs 13 residues. V lost 4 bases, J lost 3 bases, and 7 bases lay in between. Per the germline V gene, CDR1 is LNHDA and CDR2 is SQIVND (reference sequence). CDR3 protein: CASSRGLNQPQHF. Written as DNA, the CDR3 is TGTGCCAGTAGTAGGGGACTCAATCAGCCCCAGCATTTT.